The present T cell receptor (beta chain) was sequenced within a study of CD8 T cells in Susac syndrome. Of note for this clonotype: As yet, its antigen is unknown.

Reverse transcription of roughly 0.45 to 1 ug RNA used random hexamers. The authors amplified TCR beta CDR3 across 54 Vbeta and 13 Jbeta using immunoSEQ multiplex PCR. TCRdb re-analysed the immunoSEQ multiplex PCR reads in MiXCR, keeping a single row per CDR3 protein. The table lists roughly 140,000 distinct CDR3 sequences, around 96% of them singletons. TCR beta from blood CD8+ and CD4+ T cells was sequenced. FACS enriched CD8+ TEMRA cells, while bulk CD8+ and CD4+ were negatively isolated. Study observations and caveats: The study conceded that its TCR sequencing and HLA analysis involved relatively few individuals.

Sequenced material: CD8+ T cells from PBMCs. The clonotype originates from a human donor with multiple sclerosis.

As DNA, the CDR3 is TGCAGTGCTCCTTACAGGGGCGTCGGCGAGCAGTACTTC. Encoded protein: CSAPYRGVGEQYF. The J gene is TRBJ2-7, the V gene TRBV20-1, with 7 positions matching TRBD1. The length of the CDR3 is 13 residues. V shed 5 bases and J 6 bases; nucleotides not matched to a gene: 10. Germline CDR1 and CDR2: DFQATT and SNEGSKA (reference sequence).